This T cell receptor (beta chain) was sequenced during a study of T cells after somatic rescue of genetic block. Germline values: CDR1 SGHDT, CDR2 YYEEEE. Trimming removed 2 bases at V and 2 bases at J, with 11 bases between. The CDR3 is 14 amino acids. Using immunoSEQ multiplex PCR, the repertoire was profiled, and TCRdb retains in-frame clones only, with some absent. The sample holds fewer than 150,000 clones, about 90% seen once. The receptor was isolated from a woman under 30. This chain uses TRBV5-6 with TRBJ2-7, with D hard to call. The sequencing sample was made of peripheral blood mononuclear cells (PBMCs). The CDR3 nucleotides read TGTGCCAGCAGCTTATACACGGACCCCTACGAGCAGTACTTC. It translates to CASSLYTDPYEQYF. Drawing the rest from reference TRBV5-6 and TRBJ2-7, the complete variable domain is DAGVTQSPTHLIKTRGQQVTLRCSPKSGHDTVSWYQQALGQGPQFIFQYYEEEERQRGNFPDRFSGHQFPNYSSELNVNALLLGDSALYLCASSLYTDPYEQYFGPGTRLTVT.